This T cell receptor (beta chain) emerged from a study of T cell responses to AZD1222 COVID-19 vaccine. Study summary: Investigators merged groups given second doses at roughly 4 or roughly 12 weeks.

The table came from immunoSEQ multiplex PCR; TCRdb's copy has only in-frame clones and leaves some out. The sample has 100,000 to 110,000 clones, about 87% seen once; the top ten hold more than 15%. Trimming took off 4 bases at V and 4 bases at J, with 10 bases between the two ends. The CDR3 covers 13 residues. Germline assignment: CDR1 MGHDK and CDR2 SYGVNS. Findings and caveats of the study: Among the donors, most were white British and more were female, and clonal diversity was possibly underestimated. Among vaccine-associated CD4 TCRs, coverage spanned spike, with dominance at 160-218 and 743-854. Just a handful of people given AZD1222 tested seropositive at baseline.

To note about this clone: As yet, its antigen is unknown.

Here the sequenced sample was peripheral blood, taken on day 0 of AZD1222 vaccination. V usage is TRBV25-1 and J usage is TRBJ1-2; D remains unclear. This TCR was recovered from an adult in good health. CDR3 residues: CASSGPIGYGYTF. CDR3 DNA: TGTGCCAGCAGTGGCCCCATTGGCTATGGCTACACCTTC.